This T cell receptor (beta chain) originates from a study of response to subunit inactivated influenza vaccine. A single record per CDR3 protein comes from TCRdb applying MiXCR to the RT-PCR reads. Of approximately 530,000 distinct CDR3 sequences in the sample, 13% were seen once. Study outcomes and limitations: The authors suggested that few new T cells are recruited per seasonal influenza vaccination.

This clonotype was detected many times. What it binds is not known. The V gene end was trimmed by 5 bases and the J gene end by 5 bases; junction bases not matched to a gene: 10. Germline values: CDR1 MNHEY, CDR2 SMNVEV (reference sequence). The CDR3 contains 15 residues. V is TRBV27 and J is TRBJ1-2, with 8 bases lining up with TRBD1. This clonotype was sampled from a man between 45 and 60 years old who received an inactivated influenza vaccine. The sequencing used PBMCs from blood, collected roughly 46 days after vaccination. Here the CDR3 reads CASSTWTGSGYGYTF. The DNA for the CDR3 is TGTGCCAGCAGTACCTGGACAGGGAGTGGGTATGGCTACACCTTC.